One and the same sample provided the 19 T cell receptor beta chains below, sequenced in a study of blood T cells in healthy people across ages. A J-beta primer mix and a sample-barcoded 5' primer were used in a second PCR of roughly 6 to 11 cycles. MiXCR was run by TCRdb on the 5' RACE reads, yielding one entry per CDR3 protein. The sample lists approximately 940,000 distinct CDR3 sequences; approximately 49% were seen once. Specimen: blood. The receptors were gathered from a young man in good health.

This clonotype was found a few times. The chain combines TRBV29-1 with TRBJ1-1; D not resolved. The germline CDR1 and CDR2 sequences are SQVTM and ANQGSEA. Between the trimmed V and J ends, which lost 4 bases and 7 bases, there was a span of 10 bases. The CDR3 is 11 amino acids. The CDR3 sequence: CSVVSQIEAFF. The CDR3 nucleotides are TGCAGCGTTGTCTCACAGATTGAAGCTTTCTTT.

V is TRBV15 and J is TRBJ2-3; tentatively, D is TRBD2 (6 bases). V lost 0 bases to trimming and J lost 4 bases, with 23 bases between them. This CDR3 comprises 19 residues. Germline-derived CDR1 and CDR2 are LNHNV and YYDKDF (reference sequence). The CDR3 reads CATSRDRTGEELAPDTQYF. CDR3 nucleotide sequence: TGTGCCACCAGCAGAGATAGAACGGGGGAGGAGCTGGCCCCAGATACGCAGTATTTT.

The genes are TRBV7-9 and TRBJ1-2; D gene ambiguous. The CDR3 is 14 amino acids. V was shortened by 5 bases and J by 7 bases, with 17 bases between the two germline ends. The germline V gene has CDR1 SEHNR and CDR2 FQNEAQ (reference sequence). The CDR3: CASSPGQRTSGYTF. The CDR3 nucleotides are TGTGCCAGCAGCCCTGGTCAACGTACTAGTGGCTACACCTTC.

This sequence joins TRBV27 and TRBJ2-7, with D possibly TRBD1 on 5 matching bases. From germline, CDR1 is MNHEY and CDR2 SMNVEV (reference sequence). The CDR3 extends over 15 amino acids. With 6 bases removed from V and 2 bases from J, the gap between germline ends came to 17 bases. CDR3 amino acids: CASSPRVIRPYEQYF. DNA for the CDR3: TGTGCCAGCAGCCCCAGGGTTATACGCCCCTACGAGCAGTACTTC.

The V gene is TRBV19, the J gene TRBJ1-2; no definite D call. V gave up 3 bases and J gave up 2 bases, with 7 bases separating them. Germline V gene sequence: CDR1 LNHDA, CDR2 SQIVND (reference sequence). The CDR3 is 13 amino acids. The CDR3 nucleotides read TGTGCCAGTAGTATGCACAACAACTATGGCTACACCTTC. Protein sequence: CASSMHNNYGYTF.

This clonotype has a handful of counts. The rearrangement uses TRBV5-6 and TRBJ2-7, with D tentatively TRBD1 (6 bases). V was trimmed by 0 bases and J by 3 bases, leaving 10 bases between them. Germline CDR1 is SGHDT and CDR2 is YYEEEE. The CDR3 runs to 14 residues. The CDR3 DNA sequence: TGTGCCAGCAGCTTGGTACAGGGAATCTACGAGCAGTACTTC. This sequence encodes CASSLVQGIYEQYF. The whole variable domain, remainder taken from reference TRBV5-6 and TRBJ2-7, is DAGVTQSPTHLIKTRGQQVTLRCSPKSGHDTVSWYQQALGQGPQFIFQYYEEEERQRGNFPDRFSGHQFPNYSSELNVNALLLGDSALYLCASSLVQGIYEQYFGPGTRLTVT.

The chain carries TRBV11-2 and TRBJ1-5; 10 bases are shared with TRBD1. With 3 bases clipped from V and 3 bases from J, the junction kept 2 bases outside the gene matches. Germline-derived CDR1 and CDR2 are SGHAT and FQNNGV. The CDR3 consists of 15 residues. The CDR3 DNA reads as TGTGCCAGCAGCTTGGACAGGGGGGACAATCAGCCCCAGCATTTT. Translation gives CASSLDRGDNQPQHF.

The V call is TRBV15, the J call TRBJ2-1, with D hard to call. The assigned J gene may be wrong: the sequence end matches TRBJ2-7 better. This CDR3 comprises 13 residues. Germline CDR1 is LNHNV and CDR2 is YYDKDF (reference sequence). DNA of the CDR3: TGTGCCACCAGCAGAGCGCAGCTGGGGGAGCAGTACTTC. This codes for CATSRAQLGEQYF.

The V call is TRBV6-2 or TRBV6-3, the J call TRBJ1-2; D is undetermined. Germline CDR1 is MNHEY and CDR2 is SVGEGT. The CDR3 sequence is 12 residues long. The ends were cut back, 6 bases at V and 3 bases at J, with 8 bases in the middle. The CDR3 nucleotides are TGTGCCAGCAGCCCCTTGGACTATGGCTACACCTTC. This sequence encodes CASSPLDYGYTF.

The J gene is TRBJ2-7, the V gene TRBV6-6; tentatively, D is TRBD1 (6 bases). CDR3 length equals 13 residues. Germline lookup yields CDR1 MNHNY and CDR2 SVGAGI (reference sequence). V was trimmed by 5 bases and J by 6 bases, leaving 14 bases between them. CDR3 bases: TGTGCCAGCAGTCAAGGACAGAATTCCGAGCAGTACTTC. Protein: CASSQGQNSEQYF.

This sequence joins TRBV3-1 and TRBJ1-1, with D perhaps matching TRBD1 (6 bases). In germline, CDR1 is LGHDT, CDR2 YNNKEL (reference sequence). The V end was cut by 1 base, the J end by 7 bases, with 10 bases between. The CDR3 has 13 amino acids. The CDR3 DNA sequence: TGTGCCAGCAGCCAAGTGGGACAAGGTGAAGCTTTCTTT. Amino acid sequence: CASSQVGQGEAFF.

This clonotype was seen a few times. The genes are TRBV12-3 or TRBV12-4 and TRBJ2-7; D is perhaps TRBD1 (6 bases). The CDR3 consists of 15 residues. Trimming pared 2 bases from V and 2 bases from J, leaving 13 bases between. The CDR3 DNA follows: TGTGCCAGCAGTTTACGACAGGTGGGTCCCTACGAGCAGTACTTC. Translation gives CASSLRQVGPYEQYF.

This rearrangement joins TRBV20-1 to TRBJ2-1; 9 positions match TRBD2. Germline values: CDR1 DFQATT, CDR2 SNEGSKA (reference sequence). The CDR3 is 15 residues long. The trim removed 5 bases at V and 5 bases at J, leaving 10 bases unmatched. CDR3 sequence (DNA): TGCAGTGCTTACGACTGGGGACTAGCCAACAATGAGCAGTTCTTC. This encodes CSAYDWGLANNEQFF.

The chain combines TRBV20-1 with TRBJ2-3; 9 nucleotides align to TRBD1. With V trimmed by 3 bases and J by 6 bases, 4 bases remained unmatched. Germline CDR1 DFQATT, CDR2 SNEGSKA (reference sequence). The CDR3 is made up of 13 amino acids. This chain's CDR3 is CSARGQGQDTQYF. CDR3 coding DNA: TGCAGTGCTAGGGGACAGGGCCAGGATACGCAGTATTTT.

As regards this clonotype: A much larger clone differs from this one at a single base, so this may be a read error. The CDR3 DNA is TGTGCCAGCAGTTTGGGGATTAACTGTGGCTACACCTTC. This encodes CASSLGINCGYTF. The V and J genes are TRBV28 and TRBJ1-2; D is undetermined. This CDR3 is 13 amino acids long. The V gene's germline CDR1 is MDHEN and CDR2 SYDVKM.

The rearrangement links TRBV30 to TRBJ1-5; 12 bases match TRBD1. Germline CDR1 and CDR2: GTSNPN and SVGIG (reference sequence). This CDR3 contains 15 residues. After removal of 0 bases from V and 7 bases from J, the junction contained 4 bases not matched to a gene. CDR3 protein: CAWSVRGTGGQPQHF. Here the CDR3 DNA reads TGTGCCTGGAGTGTACGGGGGACAGGGGGCCAGCCCCAGCATTTT.

The gene calls are TRBV3-1 and TRBJ2-3, with 8 positions matching TRBD1. Per germline, CDR1 LGHDT and CDR2 YNNKEL (reference sequence). This CDR3 has 17 amino acids. The J segment lost 1 base and the V segment lost 3 bases, leaving 9 bases of the junction unmatched. The CDR3 DNA is TGTGCCAGCAGCCACTGGGCCGGGACAGGAGGCACAGATACGCAGTATTTT. The encoded protein is CASSHWAGTGGTDTQYF.

This clonotype showed up just a few times. The rearrangement joins TRBV2 to TRBJ1-5; tentatively, D is TRBD1 (5 bases). The CDR3 is 15 residues long. Per germline, CDR1 SNHLY and CDR2 FYNNEI. The V gene lost 3 bases and the J gene lost 2 bases, with 11 bases spanning the gap. The CDR3, as DNA: TGTGCCAGCAGTGAGGGGCAGGGTGGCAATCAGCCCCAGCATTTT. This translates into CASSEGQGGNQPQHF.

This clonotype has just one count. This may stem from a read error, because a much larger clone lies one nucleotide away. J is TRBJ2-1 and V is TRBV7-2; TRBD2 aligns across 10 bases. The J call may be incorrect, as the DNA end agrees better with TRBJ2-7. Germline CDR1 and CDR2: SGHTA and FQGNSA. The CDR3 is 18 amino acids. The CDR3 loop reads CASSFRPSGGMSYNEQYF. Here the CDR3 DNA reads TGTGCCAGCAGCTTCCGGCCTAGCGGGGGTATGTCCTACAATGAGCAGTACTTC.